This TCR beta chain is from a study of T cells in Graves' hyperthyroidism and ophthalmopathy. General study findings and limits: Most thyroid clonotypes expanded above 0.001 appeared in blood too.

Germline lookup yields CDR1 SQVTM and CDR2 ANQGSEA. This CDR3 spans 13 amino acids. In the case of this clonotype: Antigen: not known. A much more abundant neighbour one base away suggests this may be a read error.

What was amplified from RNA transcripts were TCR beta CDR3 regions. HTBI primers were used for first-round RT-PCR of the TCR CDR3. Via MiXCR, TCRdb re-called the multiplex PCR reads, giving one row per CDR3 protein. The sample carries a few hundred thousand distinct CDR3 sequences, more than 20% recorded once. The sequence was obtained from a man in his fifties or sixties with Graves' hyperthyroidism. Source material: blood. The rearrangement uses TRBV29-1 and TRBJ2-7; 11 bases match TRBD1. The DNA matches TRBJ2-1 better at its end, which makes the J call doubtful. The CDR3 DNA reads TGCAGCGTGAGGACAGGGGGCAGCTACGAGCAGTTCTTC. It codes for CSVRTGGSYEQFF.